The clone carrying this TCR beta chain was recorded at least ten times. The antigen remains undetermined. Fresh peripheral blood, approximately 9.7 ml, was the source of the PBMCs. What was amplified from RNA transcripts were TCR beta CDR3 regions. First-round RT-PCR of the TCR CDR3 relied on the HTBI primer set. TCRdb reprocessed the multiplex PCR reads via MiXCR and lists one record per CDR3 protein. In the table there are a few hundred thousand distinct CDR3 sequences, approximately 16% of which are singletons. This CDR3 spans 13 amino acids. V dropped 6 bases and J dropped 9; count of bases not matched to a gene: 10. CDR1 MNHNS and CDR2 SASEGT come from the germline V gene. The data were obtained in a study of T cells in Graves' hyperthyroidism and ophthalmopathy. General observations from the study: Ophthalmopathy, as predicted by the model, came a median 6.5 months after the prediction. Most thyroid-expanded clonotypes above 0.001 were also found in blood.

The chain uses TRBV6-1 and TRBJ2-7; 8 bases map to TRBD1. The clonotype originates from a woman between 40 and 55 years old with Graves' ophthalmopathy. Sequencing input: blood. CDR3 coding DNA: TGTGCCAGCAGCTCGGGACAGGAGACGTGGCAGTACTTC. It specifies CASSSGQETWQYF.